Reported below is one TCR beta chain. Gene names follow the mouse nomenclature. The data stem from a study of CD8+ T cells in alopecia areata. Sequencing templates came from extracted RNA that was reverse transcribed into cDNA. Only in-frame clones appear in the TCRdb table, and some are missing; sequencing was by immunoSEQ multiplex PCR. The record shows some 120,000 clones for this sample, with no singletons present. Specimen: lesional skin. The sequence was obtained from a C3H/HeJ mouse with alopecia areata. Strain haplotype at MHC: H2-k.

This chain's CDR3 is CASSDATGSHEQYF. CDR3 DNA (partial): TGTGCCAGCAGTGATGCGACAGGGTCCCAT. V gene TRBV13-1 combines with J gene TRBJ2-7, with TRBD1 matching over 7 bases. The read is 4 residues too short to cover the CDR3 end, so that end is filled in from the germline J gene. Germline CDR1 NSHNY, CDR2 SYGAGN. This CDR3 comprises 14 residues.